Sequencing of this T cell receptor (beta chain) was carried out in a study of CD8 T cells in Susac syndrome. Germline V lookup: CDR1 DFQATT, CDR2 SNEGSKA (reference sequence). The CDR3 runs to 14 residues. J lost 5 bases, V lost 4 bases, and 10 bases had no gene match. An amount of RNA that ranged from roughly 0.45 to 1 ug was reverse transcribed with random hexamers. TCRdb re-called the immunoSEQ multiplex PCR reads through MiXCR, storing one row per CDR3 protein. The sample includes more than 200,000 distinct CDR3 sequences, approximately 94% of them seen just once. The sequencing input was CD4+ T cells from PBMCs. This chain joins TRBV20-1 and TRBJ2-7; TRBD1 agrees at 8 bases. The origin of this receptor is a human donor with Susac syndrome. CDR3 in amino acids: CSATRKDRVDEQYF. CDR3 sequence (DNA): TGCAGTGCTACCCGGAAGGACAGGGTTGACGAGCAGTACTTC.